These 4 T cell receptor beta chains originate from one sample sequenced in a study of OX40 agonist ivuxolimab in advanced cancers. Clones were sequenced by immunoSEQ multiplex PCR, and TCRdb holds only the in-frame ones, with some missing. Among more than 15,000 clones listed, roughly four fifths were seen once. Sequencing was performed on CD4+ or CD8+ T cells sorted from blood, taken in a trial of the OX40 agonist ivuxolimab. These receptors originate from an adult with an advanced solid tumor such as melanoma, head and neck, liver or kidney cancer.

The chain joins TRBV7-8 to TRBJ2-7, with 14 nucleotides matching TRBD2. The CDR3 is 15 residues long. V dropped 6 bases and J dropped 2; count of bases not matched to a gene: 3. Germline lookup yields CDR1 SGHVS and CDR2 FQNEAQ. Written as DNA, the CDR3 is TGTGCCAGCAGTTGGGGACTAGCGGGGGCCTACGAGCAGTACTTC. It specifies CASSWGLAGAYEQYF.

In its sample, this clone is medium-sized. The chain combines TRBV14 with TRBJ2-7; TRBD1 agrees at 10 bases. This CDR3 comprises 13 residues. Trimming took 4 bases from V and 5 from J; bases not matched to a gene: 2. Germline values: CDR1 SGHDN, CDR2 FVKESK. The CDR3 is CASSRDRGDEQYF. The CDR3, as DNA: TGTGCCAGCAGCCGGGACAGGGGTGACGAGCAGTACTTC.

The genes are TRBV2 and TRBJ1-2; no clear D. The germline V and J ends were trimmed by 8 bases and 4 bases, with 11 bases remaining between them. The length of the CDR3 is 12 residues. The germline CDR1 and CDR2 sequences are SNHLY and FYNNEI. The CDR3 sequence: CASRRPAYGYTF. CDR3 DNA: TGTGCCAGCCGACGGCCGGCCTATGGCTACACCTTC.

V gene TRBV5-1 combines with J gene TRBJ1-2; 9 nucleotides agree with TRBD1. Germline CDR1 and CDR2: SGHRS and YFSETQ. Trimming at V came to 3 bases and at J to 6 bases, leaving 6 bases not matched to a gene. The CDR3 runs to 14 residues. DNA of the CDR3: TGCGCCAGCAGCTCGGGACAGGGTGTTCATGGCTACACCTTC. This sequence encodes CASSSGQGVHGYTF.